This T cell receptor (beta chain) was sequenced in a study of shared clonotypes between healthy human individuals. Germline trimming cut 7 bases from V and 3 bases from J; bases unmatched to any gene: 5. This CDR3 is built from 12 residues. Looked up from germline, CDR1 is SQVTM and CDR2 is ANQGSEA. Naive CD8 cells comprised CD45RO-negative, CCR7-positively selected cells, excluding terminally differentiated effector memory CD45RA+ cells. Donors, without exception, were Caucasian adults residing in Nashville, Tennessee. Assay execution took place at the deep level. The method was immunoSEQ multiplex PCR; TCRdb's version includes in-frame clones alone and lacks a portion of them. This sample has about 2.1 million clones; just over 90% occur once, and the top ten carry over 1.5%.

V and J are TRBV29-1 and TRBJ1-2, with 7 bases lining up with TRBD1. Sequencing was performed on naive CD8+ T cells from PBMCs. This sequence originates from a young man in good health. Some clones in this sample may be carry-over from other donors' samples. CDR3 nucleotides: TGCAGCGGCCGGGACAGAGACTATGGCTACACCTTC. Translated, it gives CSGRDRDYGYTF.